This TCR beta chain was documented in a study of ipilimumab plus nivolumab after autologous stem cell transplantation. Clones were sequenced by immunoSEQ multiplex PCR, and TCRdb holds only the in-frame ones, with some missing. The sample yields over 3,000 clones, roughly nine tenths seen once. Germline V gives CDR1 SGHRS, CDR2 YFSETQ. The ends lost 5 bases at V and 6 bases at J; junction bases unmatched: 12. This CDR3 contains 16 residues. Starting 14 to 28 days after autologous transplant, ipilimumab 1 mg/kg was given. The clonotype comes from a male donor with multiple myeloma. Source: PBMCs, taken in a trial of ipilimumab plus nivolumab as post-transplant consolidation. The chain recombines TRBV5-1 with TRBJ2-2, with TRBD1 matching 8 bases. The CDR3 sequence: CASRRGTGSGAGELFF. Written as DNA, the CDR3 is TGCGCCAGCAGACGCGGGACAGGCTCAGGGGCCGGGGAGCTGTTTTTT.